This T cell receptor (beta chain) was captured in a study of shared clonotypes between healthy human individuals (dated by TCRdb to the early 2020s). Looking at the study overall: A couple of women and a few men aged 18 to 49 years were included in the cohort. Between about 0.85 and 9.5 billion PBMCs per donor were obtained by leukapheresis. For each donor, CD4 naive and CD4 memory were each run on three plates, CD8 naive on two plates, and CD8 memory on one plate. Different laboratories and diverse techniques were used to prepare libraries and sequence TCR repertoires, to increase sequencing depth and limit assay-specific biases. Blood TCR repertoires of roughly five healthy adults were deeply sequenced to estimate repertoire size and the extent of clonotype sharing between individuals. Study-wide conclusions, independent of this receptor: Sampling was restricted to blood, and TCR repertoires in tissue are likely to differ from TCR repertoires in blood. Compared with non-shared clonotypes, clonotypes shared by all four sorted-subset donors had higher generation probabilities. Larger estimated clonotype richness was generally found for naive subsets than for memory subsets. Even with the large sequencing depth, rarefaction of the sorted-subset datasets indicated that sequencing was incomplete. The small number of donors limited the genetic and exposure-history diversity represented. Based on pairwise subsampling, the degree of clonotype sharing among donors was expected to be affected by sequencing depth. When a few donors were compared, the shared fraction of clonotypes was 5% to 6.5% for naive CD4, 3.5% to 4% for naive CD8, 2.3% for memory CD4, and 0.4% for memory CD8.

Using the deep immunoSEQ assay, TCR CDR3 regions were amplified from genomic DNA by multiplex PCR. Genomic DNA extracted from each cell subset was distributed evenly over all wells of several immunoSEQ 96-well plates, and each plate served as one replicate. Each replicate PCR for sorted subsets received 200 ng genomic DNA, equal to roughly 30,000 T cell genomes. The purified libraries were quantified using a Qubit 3.0 fluorometer, sized with a Bioanalyzer 2100, and then quantified again using the KAPA Library Quantification kit. A separate single-read 150-cycle Illumina NextSeq 550 flow cell was used to sequence each immunoSEQ 96-well plate. The original pipeline was this. The immunoSEQ output contained only junctional sequences without quality scores, so filtering could not match that applied to full-length reads. To assign V/J genes and CDR3, sequences were annotated against IMGT germline references using PyIR, a Python wrapper for IgBLAST v1.9. Reads were removed for weak V/J assignments (E-value above 1e-6), missing CDR3, stop codons, out-of-frame junctions, or ambiguous translated residues. V3J clonotypes were defined as sequences sharing the same inferred V gene, J gene, and CDR3 amino acid sequence. The percentage overlap between two repertoires was calculated by dividing the number of shared unique clonotypes by the size of the smaller repertoire. Three approaches were used to assess repertoire richness: RTK rarefaction, the Chao1 estimator, and Recon v2.1 estimates of unobserved clonotypes. Generation probabilities were computed with OLGA for all TCRbeta clonotypes obtained by the gDNA method from several donors. TCRdb re-hosts the immuneACCESS table, in-frame sequences only. Its copies lack some clones; in the studies checked, an unresolved V gene accounts for under half of them, and the cause for the rest is not known. The DNA was the basis for D and trimming; V, J and clone size are from that table. This sample gives around 2,100,000 clones in total; roughly 94% of them show up just once. In total, the top ten clones hold 1.2% of the sample.

For the CD8 naive samples, CD45RO-negative cells were positively selected for CCR7, yielding a CD45RA+CCR7+ population from which TemRA cells were excluded. Healthy HIV-negative adults with no recently reported acute infections or vaccinations were included as donors. Every donor was a Caucasian adult living in Nashville, Tennessee, USA. Blood was collected by leukapheresis, and PBMCs were isolated by Ficoll-Histopaque density gradient centrifugation and then cryopreserved in liquid nitrogen vapor phase. Analytical flow cytometry was used to check the purity and quantity of each magnetically sorted T cell population. Genomic DNA was isolated from each sorted fraction and quantified by UV absorbance on a Nanodrop 2000c. The germline V gene (reference sequence) gives CDR1 as LNHNV and CDR2 as YYDKDF. Trimming takes 4 bases from V and 2 bases from J, and the germline ends sit 15 bases apart. The CDR3 spans 15 residues, from the cysteine through the phenylalanine. Of the read, only the CDR3 DNA is kept; its 45 bases are in frame from base 1.

As for this clone: Its antigen is still unknown. No base quality values were provided; no much bigger clone lies one nucleotide off.

The sequence was obtained from a young man in good health. The V and J segments used are TRBV15 and TRBJ2-7, with a tentative D gene TRBD2 over 7 matching bases. Sequencing used naive CD8+ T cells sorted from blood. In light of the paper, this sample's cell subset or site label describes: CD45RA+CCR7+. CDR3 loop: CATSNLGGATYEQYF. The nucleotides read TGTGCCACCAGCAACCTGGGGGGGGCGACCTACGAGCAGTACTTC.